Presented here are 29 T cell receptor beta chains from one specimen sequenced in a study of blood T cell repertoires in COVID-19. The assay was immunoSEQ multiplex PCR, and TCRdb's table has in-frame clones only and misses some. The sample contains around 83,000 clones, around 85% of which appear only once. What was sequenced was peripheral blood. The receptors shown here come from a woman in her seventies with acute or convalescent COVID-19.

The CDR3 loop reads CASRGPGGKDTQYF. CDR3 bases: TGTGCCAGCAGGGGCCCTGGGGGGAAGGATACGCAGTATTTT. V usage is TRBV6-5 and J usage is TRBJ2-3, with TRBD2 as a possible D gene (6 bases). CDR3 length equals 14 residues. V was trimmed by 6 bases and J by 6 bases, leaving 16 bases between them. The germline V gene encodes CDR1 MNHEY and CDR2 SVGAGI.

The chain joins TRBV19 to TRBJ2-2, with 7 bases identical to TRBD1. CDR3 length equals 14 residues. V trimming: 7 bases; J trimming: 7 bases; junction bases outside the gene matches: 9. In germline, CDR1 is LNHDA, CDR2 SQIVND (reference sequence). The chain's CDR3 is CASTPRQGGGELFF. For the CDR3, the DNA is TGTGCCAGTACCCCCAGACAGGGCGGCGGGGAGCTGTTTTTT.

The chain recombines TRBV19 with TRBJ1-2; D call uncertain. With 3 bases removed from V and 7 bases from J, the gap between germline ends came to 21 bases. This CDR3 comprises 16 residues. Germline CDR1 is LNHDA and CDR2 is SQIVND (reference sequence). The CDR3 sequence is CASSIKAAGGYGGYTF. CDR3 bases: TGTGCCAGTAGTATTAAGGCGGCTGGAGGGTACGGTGGCTACACCTTC.

This chain links TRBV28 with TRBJ2-1; D possibly corresponds to TRBD1 (6 bases). The CDR3 spans 13 residues. Germline CDR1 is MDHEN and CDR2 is SYDVKM. Trimming cost V 8 bases and J 5 bases, with 13 bases left between them. This CDR3 reads CASHGTRNNEQFF. DNA of the CDR3: TGTGCCAGCCACGGGACAAGAAACAATGAGCAGTTCTTC.

The chain couples TRBV7-2 to TRBJ1-5, with 9 bases fitting TRBD1. Germline V gene lookup returns CDR1 SGHTA and CDR2 FQGNSA. This CDR3 is built from 16 residues. V dropped 4 bases and J dropped 3; count of bases not matched to a gene: 7. The CDR3 reads CASSSPGQGFNQPQHF. The CDR3 nucleotides read TGTGCCAGCAGCTCTCCGGGACAGGGTTTCAATCAGCCCCAGCATTTT.

The V gene is TRBV19, the J gene TRBJ1-1, with 7 bases aligning to TRBD1. Germline assignment: CDR1 LNHDA and CDR2 SQIVND (reference sequence). CDR3 size: 15 residues. V was pared by 1 base and J by 5 bases, with 7 bases of the junction left unmatched. The CDR3 nucleotides read TGTGCCAGTAGTATAGTGGAGGGGGCGGGGACTGAAGCTTTCTTT. Amino acid sequence: CASSIVEGAGTEAFF.

This sequence joins TRBV28 and TRBJ2-1; 12 bases map to TRBD2. V shed 3 bases, J shed 5 bases, and the junction held 8 bases outside the gene matches. The CDR3 covers 17 residues. Germline assignment: CDR1 MDHEN and CDR2 SYDVKM. CDR3 region: CASSLEFLAGGDNEQFF. The CDR3 DNA is TGTGCCAGCAGTTTGGAATTCCTAGCGGGAGGGGACAATGAGCAGTTCTTC. The entire variable domain, with the rest obtained from reference TRBV28 and TRBJ2-1, is as follows: DVKVTQSSRYLVKRTGEKVFLECVQDMDHENMFWYRQDPGLGLRLIYFSYDVKMKEKGDIPEGYSVSREKKERFSLILESASTNQTSMYLCASSLEFLAGGDNEQFFGPGTRLTVL.

Here the CDR3 reads CASSSTGGRLETQYF. CDR3 nucleotide sequence: TGTGCCAGCAGTTCGACAGGGGGCAGATTGGAGACCCAGTACTTC. The chain carries TRBV6-6 and TRBJ2-5; 10 nucleotides agree with TRBD1. The CDR3 runs to 15 residues. Germline-derived CDR1 and CDR2 are MNHNY and SVGAGI (reference sequence). Trimming cost V 4 bases and J 5 bases; bases outside gene matches: 7.

This clone was seen a handful of times. The V gene is TRBV4-2, the J gene TRBJ1-2, with TRBD1 matching over 10 bases. Germline CDR1 LGHNA, CDR2 YNFKEQ. Trimming at V came to 4 bases and at J to 4 bases, leaving 12 bases not matched to a gene. The CDR3 runs to 17 residues. CDR3 bases: TGTGCCAGCAGCCCCCTCCCGACAGGGGGCTCTGGCTATGGCTACACCTTC. It encodes CASSPLPTGGSGYGYTF.

The chain recombines TRBV28 with TRBJ2-3; 10 bases are a match to TRBD2. The CDR3 has 19 amino acids. Trimming took 6 bases from V and 5 from J; bases not matched to a gene: 20. CDR1 is MDHEN, CDR2 SYDVKM, per germline. The CDR3 loop reads CASSRVRASGGRGVDTQYF. In DNA form, the CDR3 reads TGTGCCAGCAGCCGGGTACGGGCTAGCGGGGGCCGGGGGGTAGATACGCAGTATTTT.

This sequence joins TRBV19 and TRBJ1-4; 7 bases fit TRBD1. The V gene's germline CDR1 is LNHDA and CDR2 SQIVND (reference sequence). The CDR3 loop spans 12 amino acids. Trimming took 8 bases from V and 8 from J; bases not matched to a gene: 5. The CDR3 is CASSRDSEKLFF. The DNA for the CDR3 is TGTGCCAGTTCAAGGGACAGCGAAAAACTGTTTTTT.

V usage is TRBV30 and J usage is TRBJ2-1, with 9 bases identical to TRBD1. The CDR3 is made up of 14 amino acids. V gave up 3 bases and J gave up 10 bases; unmatched junction bases: 10. Per the germline V gene, CDR1 is GTSNPN and CDR2 is SVGIG (reference sequence). The CDR3 nucleotides are TGTGCCTGGAGATCCGGGACAGGGTCATCGGAGCAGTTCTTC. Encoded protein: CAWRSGTGSSEQFF.

J is TRBJ2-3 and V is TRBV28; 9 bases agree with TRBD2. The germline gives CDR1 MDHEN, CDR2 SYDVKM. The CDR3 totals 16 residues. The V and J ends lost 7 bases and 6 bases, in that order; junction bases with no gene match: 14. CDR3 region: CASNNLAGGPLDTQYF. The DNA of the CDR3 is TGTGCCAGCAACAACCTGGCGGGAGGGCCATTGGATACGCAGTATTTT.

The chain's CDR3 is CAWNFGGETQYF. The CDR3 DNA reads TGTGCCTGGAATTTCGGGGGGGAGACCCAGTACTTC. V is TRBV30 and J is TRBJ2-5, with TRBD2 identical over 7 bases. The CDR3 is 12 residues long. CDR1 and CDR2 (germline): GTSNPN, SVGIG (reference sequence). J lost 5 bases, V lost 4 bases, and 4 bases had no gene match.

The chain carries TRBV9 and TRBJ2-3, with 9 bases matching TRBD2. CDR3 length: 19 residues. With V trimmed by 3 bases and J by 0 bases, 14 bases remained unmatched. Germline V gene lookup returns CDR1 SGDLS and CDR2 YYNGEE. CDR3 loop: CASSAKPGGGAGSTDTQYF. CDR3 sequence (DNA): TGTGCCAGCAGCGCAAAGCCGGGCGGGGGGGCCGGCAGCACAGATACGCAGTATTTT.

The sample holds a few counts of this clone. The sample has other DNA sequences that encode this CDR3 too. This sequence joins TRBV3-1 (or the pseudogene TRBV3-2) and TRBJ1-2; 7 nucleotides match TRBD1. Trimming removed 6 bases from V and 5 bases from J; junction bases left unmatched: 6. The CDR3 loop spans 13 amino acids. The germline gives CDR1 LGHDT, CDR2 YNNKEL (reference sequence). CDR3 amino acids: CASSSGTAYGYTF. The CDR3 region has the DNA TGTGCCAGCAGTTCCGGGACAGCATATGGCTACACCTTC.

This clone was seen once. The V call is TRBV28, the J call TRBJ2-7, with D possibly TRBD2 on 6 matching bases. The CDR3 has 13 amino acids. The germline V and J ends were trimmed by 7 bases and 4 bases, with 14 bases remaining between them. Per germline, CDR1 MDHEN and CDR2 SYDVKM. CDR3 DNA sequence: TGTGCCAGCACCCGAACGGAGGGGTACGAGCAGTACGTC. This translates into CASTRTEGYEQYV.

A few counts support this clone. The chain recombines TRBV5-1 with TRBJ1-6; 7 positions match TRBD1. This CDR3 comprises 15 residues. V shed 2 bases, J shed 5 bases, and the junction held 4 bases outside the gene matches. Germline V lookup: CDR1 SGHRS, CDR2 YFSETQ. Here the CDR3 DNA reads TGCGCCAGCAGCTTAAGGACAGGAAATAATTCACCCCTCCACTTT. As protein: CASSLRTGNNSPLHF.

The chain is built from TRBV6-5 and TRBJ1-2; 8 bases align to TRBD1. The CDR3 totals 15 residues. From germline, CDR1 is MNHEY and CDR2 SVGAGI. The ends lost 5 bases at V and 6 bases at J; junction bases unmatched: 11. The CDR3 loop is CASSPAGTGTNGYTF. CDR3 bases: TGTGCCAGCAGTCCAGCAGGGACAGGAACAAATGGCTACACCTTC.

The rearrangement uses TRBV20-1 and TRBJ1-2; D ambiguous. Trimming left V 5 bases short and J 4 bases short, with 8 bases between. This CDR3 has 11 amino acids. Germline-derived CDR1 and CDR2 are DFQATT and SNEGSKA (reference sequence). For the CDR3, the DNA is TGCAGTGCTCCGCAGGTCTATGGCTACACCTTC. It codes for CSAPQVYGYTF.

On this clone: This sample also contains other DNA sequences that code for the same CDR3. The chain is built from TRBV12-3 or TRBV12-4 and TRBJ1-1; no firm D call. CDR3 size: 12 residues. Trimming removed 6 bases from V and 4 bases from J, with 9 bases in between. The CDR3 region has the DNA TGTGCCAGCAGCCTGCGGGGCACTGAAGCTTTCTTT. It specifies CASSLRGTEAFF.

V and J are TRBV13 and TRBJ1-1; no clear D gene. This CDR3 has 14 residues. From germline, CDR1 is PRHDT and CDR2 FYEKMQ (reference sequence). V lost 0 bases, J lost 0 bases, and 5 bases lay in between. The CDR3 coding sequence is TGTGCCAGCAGCTTAGGCGGGGTGAACACTGAAGCTTTCTTT. Protein product: CASSLGGVNTEAFF.

This chain links TRBV11-2 with TRBJ2-7; D may be TRBD1 (6 bases). Germline V lookup: CDR1 SGHAT, CDR2 FQNNGV. The V and J ends lost 5 bases and 2 bases respectively, with 10 bases between them. The CDR3 runs to 13 residues. The DNA of the CDR3 is TGTGCCAGCAGCGTCGACAGGACCTACGAGCAGTACGTC. It translates to CASSVDRTYEQYV.

The chain carries TRBV10-3 and TRBJ2-3; 8 bases are shared with TRBD1. The germline V gene encodes CDR1 ENHRY and CDR2 SYGVKD. With 6 bases clipped from V and 3 bases from J, the junction kept 5 bases outside the gene matches. This CDR3 has 14 amino acids. The CDR3 spells CAISGQGGTDTQYF. The CDR3 region has the DNA TGTGCCATCAGCGGACAGGGTGGGACAGATACGCAGTATTTT.

The V call is TRBV7-2, the J call TRBJ2-5; TRBD1 aligns across 9 bases. V shed 4 bases and J 5 bases; nucleotides not matched to a gene: 5. Germline V gene sequence: CDR1 SGHTA, CDR2 FQGNSA. The CDR3 has 14 residues. The CDR3 DNA reads TGTGCCAGCAGCTCGGACAGGGGAGGTGAGACCCAGTACTTC. This sequence encodes CASSSDRGGETQYF. Filled out from reference TRBV7-2 and TRBJ2-5, the complete variable domain reads GAGVSQSPSNKVTEKGKDVELRCDPISGHTALYWYRQSLGQGLEFLIYFQGNSAPDKSGLPSDRFSAERTGGSVSTLTIQRTQQEDSAVYLCASSSDRGGETQYFGPGTRLLVL.

The chain links TRBV12-3 or TRBV12-4 to TRBJ2-2; 7 positions agree with TRBD1. The junction had 1 base not matched to a gene; V was cut back by 3 bases and J by 6 bases. The CDR3 contains 13 residues. CDR3 amino acids: CASSFTGAGELFF. CDR3 DNA: TGTGCCAGCAGTTTTACAGGGGCCGGGGAGCTGTTTTTT.

The rearrangement links TRBV7-6 to TRBJ2-5, with 9 nucleotides matching TRBD1. There are 17 residues in the CDR3. Germline lookup yields CDR1 SGHVS and CDR2 FNYEAQ. V shed 1 base and J 1 base; nucleotides not matched to a gene: 7. CDR3 sequence reads: CASSLEGWTGAQETQYF. CDR3 sequence (DNA): TGTGCCAGCAGCTTAGAGGGTTGGACAGGGGCCCAAGAGACCCAGTACTTC.

This clone was observed a single time. The V gene is TRBV6-5, the J gene TRBJ2-7; no firm D call. Germline values: CDR1 MNHEY, CDR2 SVGAGI. The CDR3 has 13 residues. Trimming took off 6 bases at V and 4 bases at J, with 13 bases between the two ends. CDR3 sequence: CASREHADYEQYV. The CDR3 DNA reads TGTGCCAGCAGAGAGCACGCCGATTACGAGCAGTACGTC.

V gene TRBV27 combines with J gene TRBJ1-1; TRBD1 agrees at 7 bases. From germline, CDR1 is MNHEY and CDR2 SMNVEV (reference sequence). V was clipped by 5 bases and J by 2 bases; unmatched bases: 8. The CDR3 is 15 amino acids. This CDR3 is CASSPTGWYNTEAFF. DNA of the CDR3: TGTGCCAGCAGTCCGACAGGGTGGTACAACACTGAAGCTTTCTTT.